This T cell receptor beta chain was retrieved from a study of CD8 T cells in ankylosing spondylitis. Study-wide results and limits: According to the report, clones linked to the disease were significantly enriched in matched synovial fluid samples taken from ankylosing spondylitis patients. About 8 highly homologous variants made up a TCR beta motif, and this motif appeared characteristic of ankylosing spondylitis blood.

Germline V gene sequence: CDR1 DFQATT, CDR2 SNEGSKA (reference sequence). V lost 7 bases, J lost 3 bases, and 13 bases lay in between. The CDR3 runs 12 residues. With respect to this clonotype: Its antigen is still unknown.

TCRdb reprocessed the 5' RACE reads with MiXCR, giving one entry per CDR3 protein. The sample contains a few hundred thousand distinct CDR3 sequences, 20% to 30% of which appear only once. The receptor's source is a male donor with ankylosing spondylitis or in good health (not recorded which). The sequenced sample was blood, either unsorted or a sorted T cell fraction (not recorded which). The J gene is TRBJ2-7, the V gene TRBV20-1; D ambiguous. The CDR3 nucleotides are TGCAGTGTGGAGACACTTTACTACGAGCAGTACTTC. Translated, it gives CSVETLYYEQYF.